One and the same sample provided the 31 T cell receptor beta chains below, sequenced in a study of cytomegalovirus exposure and HLA in healthy donors. Amplification used 60 Vbeta primers and 13 Jbeta primers. Sequencing used immunoSEQ multiplex PCR; TCRdb keeps in-frame clones, though not all of them. Of 65,000 to 100,000 clones listed, 65% to 80% are singletons. Sample: PBMCs. The receptors stem from a man aged 35 to 55 in good health and CMV-seronegative.

This chain joins TRBV16 and TRBJ1-6, with 12 bases identical to TRBD1. The V gene's germline CDR1 is KGHSY and CDR2 FQNENV. The CDR3 extends over 18 amino acids. V shed 3 bases and J 8 bases; nucleotides not matched to a gene: 11. The CDR3: CASSHQFGTGGLDSPLHF. CDR3 nucleotides: TGTGCCAGCAGCCACCAATTCGGGACAGGGGGCTTGGATTCACCCCTCCACTTT.

The chain is built from TRBV18 and TRBJ1-2; D is unresolved. The CDR3 is made up of 17 amino acids. Germline V gene lookup returns CDR1 KGHSH and CDR2 LQKENI. Trimming took 2 bases from V and 1 from J, leaving 17 bases between them. The CDR3 DNA reads as TGTGCCAGCTCACCAAACCTGAACCGGGGAAATAACTATGGCTACACCTTC. Amino acid sequence: CASSPNLNRGNNYGYTF.

The chain recombines TRBV5-6 with TRBJ1-1; 9 bases are a match to TRBD1. The germline gives CDR1 SGHDT, CDR2 YYEEEE. The CDR3 has 16 residues. Trimming cost V 4 bases and J 1 base; bases outside gene matches: 8. The CDR3 is CASSPWDRDPNTEAFF. The CDR3 DNA follows: TGTGCCAGCAGCCCCTGGGACAGGGACCCGAACACTGAAGCTTTCTTT.

The chain's CDR3 is CASSSQGTDTQYF. CDR3 nucleotide sequence: TGTGCCAGCAGCTCGCAGGGGACAGATACGCAGTATTTT. The chain links TRBV7-3 to TRBJ2-3; D possibly corresponds to TRBD1 (6 bases). Trimming stripped 4 bases from V and 3 bases from J, with 8 bases between. This CDR3 comprises 13 residues. Looked up from germline, CDR1 is SGHTA and CDR2 is FQGTGA.

The chain combines TRBV28 with TRBJ1-6; D is undetermined. V was pared by 2 bases and J by 9 bases, with 5 bases between. From germline, CDR1 is MDHEN and CDR2 SYDVKM. The CDR3 is 12 residues long. CDR3 sequence: CASSLNFSPLHF. CDR3 nucleotides: TGTGCCAGCAGTTTAAACTTTTCACCCCTCCACTTT.

The V gene is TRBV28, the J gene TRBJ2-2; 8 nucleotides line up with TRBD1. CDR3 length equals 16 residues. The V and J ends lost 3 bases and 0 bases, in that order; junction bases with no gene match: 3. The germline CDR1 and CDR2 sequences are MDHEN and SYDVKM. CDR3 DNA sequence: TGTGCCAGCAGTTTGTCAGGGGGCGCGAACACCGGGGAGCTGTTTTTT. This translates into CASSLSGGANTGELFF.

This chain links TRBV5-4 with TRBJ1-2, with a tentative D call TRBD1 (5 bases). The CDR3 is 13 amino acids. Germline V gene lookup returns CDR1 SGHNT and CDR2 YYREEE (reference sequence). V lost 1 base, J lost 7 bases, and 11 bases lay in between. DNA for the CDR3: TGTGCCAGCAGCTTGTGGCAGGGCAGTGGCTACACCTTC. It translates to CASSLWQGSGYTF.

J is TRBJ2-7 and V is TRBV29-1; 13 bases map to TRBD2. The ends lost 3 bases at V and 1 base at J; junction bases unmatched: 6. Germline V gene data show CDR1 as SQVTM and CDR2 as ANQGSEA. CDR3 length equals 16 residues. The CDR3 sequence is CSVDGGLAGKSYEQYF. For the CDR3, the DNA is TGCAGCGTTGATGGGGGACTAGCGGGGAAATCCTACGAGCAGTACTTC.

Turning to this clone: One junction end does not reproduce the germline sequence, and a read error may be involved. The chain links TRBV19 to TRBJ1-1; D is ambiguous. Per the germline V gene, CDR1 is LNHDA and CDR2 is SQIVND (reference sequence). The CDR3 spans 11 residues. This CDR3 is CASTSRREAFF. The CDR3 DNA sequence: TGTGCCAGTACTTCTCGCCGTGAAGCTTTTTTT.

This clone showed up just once. The chain employs TRBV7-9 and TRBJ2-6; TRBD2 aligns across 8 bases. With V trimmed by 6 bases and J by 1 base, 2 bases remained unmatched. Germline CDR1 SEHNR, CDR2 FQNEAQ (reference sequence). This CDR3 contains 15 residues. CDR3 sequence: CASSSGGSGANVLTF. Here the CDR3 DNA reads TGTGCCAGCAGTTCGGGGGGGTCTGGGGCCAACGTCCTGACTTTC.

J is TRBJ2-1 and V is TRBV30; 7 bases are a match to TRBD1. Germline-derived CDR1 and CDR2 are GTSNPN and SVGIG (reference sequence). This CDR3 has 15 residues. The trim removed 2 bases at V and 7 bases at J, leaving 11 bases unmatched. The DNA for the CDR3 is TGTGCCTGGAGTCGCCTCCCAGGCAGGGGGAATGAGCAGTTCTTC. Translated, it gives CAWSRLPGRGNEQFF.

This clone was observed once. The CDR3 DNA reads as TGCGCCAGCAGCCAATCACTAGCGGGGGGGCCCGATGAGCAGTTCTTC. Translation gives CASSQSLAGGPDEQFF. This chain connects TRBV4-3 to TRBJ2-1; 13 bases are a match to TRBD2. Germline CDR1 and CDR2: LGHNA and YSLEER. The CDR3 runs to 16 residues. V was clipped by 2 bases and J by 8 bases; unmatched bases: 6.

In its sample, this clone was seen a few times. The chain links TRBV29-1 to TRBJ2-7, with 7 bases fitting TRBD1. Trimming took 4 bases from V and 5 from J; bases not matched to a gene: 8. This CDR3 is 13 amino acids long. In germline, CDR1 is SQVTM, CDR2 ANQGSEA. This chain's CDR3 is CSVGGPDRNEQYF. In DNA form, the CDR3 reads TGCAGCGTTGGGGGCCCGGACAGGAACGAGCAGTACTTC.

This clone appeared once. The rearrangement joins TRBV5-6 to TRBJ2-1; 8 nucleotides agree with TRBD1. The CDR3 is made up of 16 amino acids. Germline CDR1 SGHDT, CDR2 YYEEEE. The J segment lost 2 bases and the V segment lost 4 bases, leaving 8 bases of the junction unmatched. Here the CDR3 DNA reads TGTGCCAGCAGCCTGACAGGGGCTAATACCTACAATGAGCAGTTCTTC. This codes for CASSLTGANTYNEQFF.

This clone was recorded once. This sequence joins TRBV30 and TRBJ2-7, with TRBD1 matching 10 bases. The CDR3 length is 15 residues. With 4 bases clipped from V and 4 bases from J, the junction kept 10 bases outside the gene matches. CDR1 is GTSNPN, CDR2 SVGIG, per germline (reference sequence). Here the CDR3 DNA reads TGTGCCTGGACCCCACTAGGGACAGGGGAATACGAGCAGTACTTC. This sequence encodes CAWTPLGTGEYEQYF.

This clone occurred once. The V and J genes are TRBV29-1 and TRBJ2-7, with D unresolved. This CDR3 region has 14 residues. V lost 5 bases and J lost 0, with 14 bases in between. CDR1 and CDR2 from the germline V gene are SQVTM and ANQGSEA. Here the CDR3 reads CSVLGRPASYEQYF. The CDR3 region has the DNA TGCAGCGTTTTGGGCCGCCCGGCCTCCTACGAGCAGTACTTC.

The J gene is TRBJ2-7, the V gene TRBV7-3, with 7 bases lining up with TRBD2. The junction had 4 bases not matched to a gene; V was cut back by 1 base and J by 4 bases. The CDR3 runs to 14 residues. Germline V gene data show CDR1 as SGHTA and CDR2 as FQGTGA. In DNA, the CDR3 is TGTGCCAGCAGCTTAAAGCGGGGTTCGTACGAGCAGTACTTC. Its protein product is CASSLKRGSYEQYF.

J is TRBJ2-7 and V is TRBV7-2; the D is unclear. Germline values: CDR1 SGHTA, CDR2 FQGNSA. Trimming removed 6 bases at V and 0 bases at J, with 15 bases between. This CDR3 contains 15 residues. CDR3: CASRFLGESSYEQYF. Here the CDR3 DNA reads TGTGCCAGCAGGTTTTTGGGCGAGAGCTCCTACGAGCAGTACTTC. Full variable domain (missing parts from reference TRBV7-2 and TRBJ2-7): GAGVSQSPSNKVTEKGKDVELRCDPISGHTALYWYRQSLGQGLEFLIYFQGNSAPDKSGLPSDRFSAERTGGSVSTLTIQRTQQEDSAVYLCASRFLGESSYEQYFGPGTRLTVT.

This clone was counted between two and nine times. The gene calls are TRBV28 and TRBJ2-7; a weak D match, TRBD2 (5 bases). V shed 7 bases and J shed 6 bases, with 19 bases lying between them. The V gene's germline CDR1 is MDHEN and CDR2 SYDVKM. The CDR3 consists of 14 residues. Here the CDR3 reads CASTQIASGVEQYF. The CDR3, as DNA: TGTGCCAGCACCCAAATTGCTTCCGGGGTCGAGCAGTACTTC.

V is TRBV4-1 and J is TRBJ2-3; TRBD2 agrees at 15 bases. The length of the CDR3 is 17 residues. V was pared by 9 bases and J by 1 base, with 8 bases of the junction left unmatched. Germline assignment: CDR1 MGHRA and CDR2 YSYEKL. CDR3 loop: CASSGLAGGRRTDTQYF. CDR3 in DNA: TGCGCCAGTTCGGGACTAGCGGGGGGTCGACGCACAGATACGCAGTATTTT.

The chain recombines TRBV5-6 with TRBJ2-7, with 7 bases identical to TRBD1. Germline V gene lookup returns CDR1 SGHDT and CDR2 YYEEEE. The ends lost 0 bases at V and 3 bases at J; junction bases unmatched: 9. The CDR3 loop spans 16 amino acids. The CDR3 reads CASSLALGQGVYEQYF. DNA for the CDR3: TGTGCCAGCAGCTTGGCCCTGGGGCAGGGGGTCTACGAGCAGTACTTC.

J is TRBJ2-1 and V is TRBV6-6; 8 bases match TRBD2. The CDR3 contains 14 residues. After removal of 6 bases from V and 7 bases from J, the junction contained 8 bases not matched to a gene. In germline, CDR1 is MNHNY, CDR2 SVGAGI (reference sequence). The CDR3 sequence is CASRSGGAGNEQFF. The CDR3 nucleotides read TGTGCCAGCAGATCCGGGGGGGCGGGGAATGAGCAGTTCTTC.

This clone was detected once. V gene TRBV5-4 combines with J gene TRBJ1-2; D is unresolved. Germline V gene data show CDR1 as SGHNT and CDR2 as YYREEE (reference sequence). The CDR3 runs to 14 residues. V lost 1 base and J lost 5, with 12 bases in between. For the CDR3, the DNA is TGTGCCAGCAGCTTGACGGGGTCTGGTTATGGCTACACCTTC. Its translation: CASSLTGSGYGYTF. Using reference TRBV5-4 and TRBJ1-2 for the parts outside the CDR3, the full variable domain is ETGVTQSPTHLIKTRGQQVTLRCSSQSGHNTVSWYQQALGQGPQFIFQYYREEENGRGNFPPRFSGLQFPNYSSELNVNALELDDSALYLCASSLTGSGYGYTFGSGTRLTVV.

This rearrangement joins TRBV7-9 to TRBJ1-6, with D possibly being TRBD1 (5 bases). V shed 5 bases and J shed 2 bases, with 10 bases lying between them. CDR3 length equals 15 residues. The V gene's germline CDR1 is SEHNR and CDR2 FQNEAQ (reference sequence). Here the CDR3 DNA reads TGTGCCAGCAGCCGGGGGGGACCCTATAATTCACCCCTCCACTTT. It specifies CASSRGGPYNSPLHF.

The chain carries TRBV9 and TRBJ1-2; D unresolved. This CDR3 contains 14 residues. Trimming took off 5 bases at V and 0 bases at J, with 11 bases between the two ends. Germline CDR1 SGDLS, CDR2 YYNGEE. In nucleotides, the CDR3 is TGTGCCAGCAGAAACTCCTCAACTAACTATGGCTACACCTTC. Amino acid sequence: CASRNSSTNYGYTF.

This clone appeared a few times. As DNA, the CDR3 is TGTGCCAGCAGTTACCCGGGACAGAGTGAAGCTTTCTTT. Its translation is CASSYPGQSEAFF. The J gene is TRBJ1-1, the V gene TRBV6-5, with TRBD1 matching over 7 bases. V lost 2 bases, J lost 7 bases, and 4 bases stayed unmatched. The CDR3 is 13 residues long. Germline V gene data show CDR1 as MNHEY and CDR2 as SVGAGI.

The rearrangement uses TRBV10-1 and TRBJ1-1; no definite D call. The germline V gene has CDR1 WNHNN and CDR2 SYGVQD (reference sequence). With 4 bases removed from V and 1 base from J, the gap between germline ends came to 13 bases. This CDR3 has 15 amino acids. The CDR3 sequence: CASSGDLRANTEAFF. The DNA for the CDR3 is TGCGCCAGCAGTGGAGATCTGAGGGCGAACACTGAAGCTTTCTTT.

The rearrangement uses TRBV28 and TRBJ1-2, with 10 nucleotides matching TRBD1. Germline V gene sequence: CDR1 MDHEN, CDR2 SYDVKM. With 6 bases clipped from V and 7 bases from J, the junction kept 8 bases outside the gene matches. The CDR3 spans 14 residues. The CDR3 DNA is TGTGCCAGCAGAAGAAGGGACAGGGGAGGTGGCTACACCTTC. As protein: CASRRRDRGGGYTF.

The J gene is TRBJ2-7, the V gene TRBV9, with D possibly TRBD2 on 5 matching bases. Germline lookup yields CDR1 SGDLS and CDR2 YYNGEE. The CDR3 is made up of 13 amino acids. V shed 0 bases and J shed 4 bases, with 8 bases lying between them. The CDR3 region is CASSVGTLYEQYF. CDR3 bases: TGTGCCAGCAGCGTAGGGACTCTTTACGAGCAGTACTTC.

About this clone: One junction end does not reproduce the germline sequence, and a read error may be involved. This chain links TRBV7-9 with TRBJ2-3, with 12 bases matching TRBD2. Germline V lookup: CDR1 SEHNR, CDR2 FQNEAQ (reference sequence). The CDR3 is 18 residues long. CDR3 sequence reads: CSSSSTSGGIPPTDTQYF. DNA for the CDR3: TGTTCCAGCAGCTCTACTAGCGGGGGGATTCCACCCACAGATACGCAGTATTTT.

This clone is a singleton in its sample. J is TRBJ2-6 and V is TRBV7-3; 7 nucleotides line up with TRBD1. The CDR3 consists of 16 residues. CDR1 is SGHTA and CDR2 is FQGTGA in the germline V gene. The J segment lost 0 bases and the V segment lost 4 bases, leaving 3 bases of the junction unmatched. This chain's CDR3 is CASSSTGLSGANVLTF. The CDR3 DNA reads as TGTGCCAGCAGCTCGACAGGGCTCTCTGGGGCCAACGTCCTGACTTTC.